Sequencing of this TCR beta chain was carried out in a study of blood T cell repertoires in COVID-19. About the study: Italy, Spain and the United States were the sources of the convalescent and acute COVID-19 samples. Sources were T cells, B-cell-depleted T cells, or PBMCs; the material itself was cDNA or gDNA.

How the authors handled the data: Cell counts per sample came from amplifying reference gene primers. Profiling relied on immunoSEQ multiplex PCR, and the TCRdb table lists in-frame clones only, not all of them. The V and J calls and the clone size are those of that table, but D and trimming were determined from the DNA. The sample lists over 100,000 clones; around 84% were seen once. CDR3 length equals 16 residues. In germline, CDR1 is SSHAT, CDR2 FNYEAQ (reference sequence). For this clone: At one boundary the junction diverges from the germline segment, which might be a read error.

What was sequenced was peripheral blood. The TCR comes from a woman aged 80 or over with active or convalescent COVID-19. The rearrangement joins TRBV7-7 to TRBJ2-5; 11 positions match TRBD2. CDR3 bases: TGTGCTAGCAGCTTAGTTTCTCCTAGCGGGAGGGAGACCCAGTACTTC. Translation gives CASSLVSPSGRETQYF.